The 24 T cell receptor beta chains listed next were all sequenced from one sample in a study of shared clonotypes between healthy human individuals. Profiling relied on immunoSEQ multiplex PCR, and the TCRdb table lists in-frame clones only, not all of them. In the table there are around 600,000 clones, about 96% of which are singletons. Sequenced sample: naive CD4+ T cells sorted from blood. Subset reported: CD45RA+ positively selected. These receptors all stem from a woman aged 30 to 39 in good health.

The chain couples TRBV10-2 to TRBJ1-1; maybe TRBD1 (5 bases). V lost 7 bases and J lost 1, with 10 bases in between. The CDR3 length is 13 residues. Germline V gene data show CDR1 as WSHSY and CDR2 as SAAADI. This CDR3 is CASIMDTNTEAFF. The CDR3 DNA reads TGCGCCAGCATCATGGACACGAACACTGAAGCTTTCTTT.

As regards this clone: The junction shows a germline mismatch at one end, possibly a read error. The chain links TRBV11-2 to TRBJ2-7; D uncertain. The CDR3 totals 11 residues. CDR1 and CDR2 (germline): SGHAT, FQNNGV. The CDR3 loop is CASSLDRAAAF. As DNA, the CDR3 is TGTGCCAGCAGCTTAGATCGGGCAGCTGCCTTC.

This clone has only one observation. The genes are TRBV4-1 and TRBJ1-2; 9 nucleotides match TRBD1. V dropped 7 bases and J dropped 1; count of bases not matched to a gene: 19. CDR1 MGHRA and CDR2 YSYEKL come from the germline V gene. The CDR3 extends over 19 amino acids. This CDR3 reads CASTFSPGTGKGVNYGYTF. The DNA for the CDR3 is TGCGCCAGCACCTTCTCCCCCGGGACAGGGAAAGGGGTTAACTATGGCTACACCTTC.

This sequence joins TRBV15 and TRBJ1-4; tentative D call: TRBD1 (5 bases). The CDR3 runs 18 residues. In germline, CDR1 is LNHNV, CDR2 YYDKDF (reference sequence). The V end was cut by 9 bases, the J end by 0 bases, with 23 bases between. CDR3: CATKPGLSGGTTNEKLFF. As DNA, the CDR3 is TGTGCCACGAAGCCGGGACTAAGCGGGGGGACAACTAATGAAAAACTGTTTTTT.

The chain uses TRBV5-6 and TRBJ2-6; no clear D. The germline CDR1 and CDR2 sequences are SGHDT and YYEEEE. The V end was cut by 5 bases, the J end by 2 bases, with 11 bases between. The length of the CDR3 is 15 residues. The CDR3 loop reads CASRVGIAGANVLTF. The CDR3 DNA sequence: TGTGCCAGCAGAGTGGGTATAGCTGGGGCCAACGTCCTGACTTTC.

The chain has TRBV2 and TRBJ2-7, with 7 positions matching TRBD1. Germline assignment: CDR1 SNHLY and CDR2 FYNNEI. Trimming cost V 7 bases and J 0 bases; bases outside gene matches: 9. CDR3 length: 15 residues. The CDR3 loop is CASKSRDRYSYEQYF. DNA for the CDR3: TGTGCCAGCAAGTCCCGGGACAGATACTCCTACGAGCAGTACTTC.

This clone came up once. The rearrangement joins TRBV25-1 to TRBJ1-1; D perhaps matches TRBD1 (5 bases). Germline CDR1 and CDR2: MGHDK and SYGVNS. V was cut by 6 bases and J by 0 bases, with 8 bases left in between. The CDR3 totals 13 residues. DNA of the CDR3: TGTGCCAGCAGAGGGGAGATGAACACTGAAGCTTTCTTT. Protein product: CASRGEMNTEAFF.

The chain combines TRBV5-1 with TRBJ2-1; 11 bases line up with TRBD2. The CDR3 has 15 residues. Germline CDR1 reads SGHRS; CDR2 reads YFSETQ. The J segment lost 5 bases and the V segment lost 7 bases, leaving 8 bases of the junction unmatched. CDR3 coding DNA: TGCGCCAGCGGATCGAGACTAGCGGGAAACAATGAGCAGTTCTTC. Its translation: CASGSRLAGNNEQFF. The full variable domain, rest sourced from reference TRBV5-1 and TRBJ2-1, is KAGVTQTPRYLIKTRGQQVTLSCSPISGHRSVSWYQQTPGQGLQFLFEYFSETQRNKGNFPGRFSGRQFSNSRSEMNVSTLELGDSALYLCASGSRLAGNNEQFFGPGTRLTVL.

V gene TRBV21-1 combines with J gene TRBJ2-7. TRBV21-1 is termed a pseudogene. This CDR3 comprises 17 residues. The CDR3 protein is CASSNTCRDRTSYEQYF. The DNA of the CDR3 is TGTGCCAGCAGCAACACGTGCCGGGACCGGACCTCCTACGAGCAGTACTTC.

As concerns this clone: This specimen includes other DNA sequences encoding the same CDR3. The V gene is TRBV28, the J gene TRBJ2-2; D is possibly TRBD2 (5 bases). The V end lost 2 bases, the J end lost 5 bases, and 6 bases lay between the germline ends. The CDR3 totals 13 residues. Germline CDR1 MDHEN, CDR2 SYDVKM. The CDR3: CASSLRGTGELFF. In DNA, the CDR3 is TGTGCCAGCAGTTTAAGAGGGACCGGGGAGCTGTTTTTT.

The chain employs TRBV30 and TRBJ2-1; D unclear. The CDR3 totals 13 residues. Trimming took off 6 bases at V and 6 bases at J, with 15 bases between the two ends. Germline assignment: CDR1 GTSNPN and CDR2 SVGIG (reference sequence). The CDR3 DNA sequence: TGTGCCTGCCCGGCGCCAGGAGTCAATGAGCAGTTCTTC. Protein: CACPAPGVNEQFF.

The V call is TRBV6-6, the J call TRBJ1-4; perhaps TRBD1 as D (6 bases). The germline V gene encodes CDR1 MNHNY and CDR2 SVGAGI (reference sequence). The V end was cut by 6 bases, the J end by 0 bases, with 14 bases between. The CDR3 runs 16 residues. The CDR3 loop reads CASRPGDTATNEKLFF. The CDR3 DNA sequence: TGTGCCAGCAGGCCTGGGGACACAGCAACTAATGAAAAACTGTTTTTT.

V and J are TRBV30 and TRBJ1-2; tentative D call: TRBD1 (6 bases). Between the trimmed V and J ends, which lost 1 base and 4 bases, there was a span of 10 bases. Germline V lookup: CDR1 GTSNPN, CDR2 SVGIG (reference sequence). CDR3 length: 13 amino acids. In DNA form, the CDR3 reads TGTGCCTGGAGTGGAGGGGGAGGCTATGGCTACACCTTC. Amino acid sequence: CAWSGGGGYGYTF.

The chain uses TRBV5-1 and TRBJ2-1; 8 bases align to TRBD2. V trimming: 4 bases; J trimming: 7 bases; junction bases outside the gene matches: 10. The CDR3 has 15 amino acids. CDR1 and CDR2 from the germline V gene are SGHRS and YFSETQ. CDR3 coding DNA: TGCGCCAGCAGCCCCGGGGGACTAGTCGCGAATGAGCAGTTCTTC. Translated: CASSPGGLVANEQFF.

This chain uses TRBV28 with TRBJ2-1; TRBD2 matches at 11 bases. Germline loops: CDR1 MDHEN, CDR2 SYDVKM. This CDR3 contains 14 residues. V dropped 5 bases and J dropped 5; count of bases not matched to a gene: 2. The CDR3 DNA sequence: TGTGCCAGCAGTCGACTAGCGGGAAACAATGAGCAGTTCTTC. Translated, it gives CASSRLAGNNEQFF. The full variable domain, its missing parts supplied by reference TRBV28 and TRBJ2-1, is DVKVTQSSRYLVKRTGEKVFLECVQDMDHENMFWYRQDPGLGLRLIYFSYDVKMKEKGDIPEGYSVSREKKERFSLILESASTNQTSMYLCASSRLAGNNEQFFGPGTRLTVL.

The genes are TRBV7-2 and TRBJ2-3; tentatively, D is TRBD1 (6 bases). The CDR3 runs 13 residues. V was pared by 1 base and J by 8 bases, with 10 bases between. Germline V CDR1 and CDR2: SGHTA, FQGNSA. CDR3: CASSLGQAGTQYF. The CDR3 DNA sequence: TGTGCCAGCAGCTTAGGACAGGCGGGTACGCAGTATTTT.

The chain couples TRBV5-1 to TRBJ1-5, with 10 positions matching TRBD1. The CDR3 is 15 amino acids. The ends lost 2 bases at V and 6 bases at J; junction bases unmatched: 5. Germline loops: CDR1 SGHRS, CDR2 YFSETQ. CDR3 region: CASSLGTGVRQPQHF. The CDR3 DNA is TGCGCCAGCAGCTTAGGGACAGGGGTTCGTCAGCCCCAGCATTTT. The variable domain in full, completed from reference TRBV5-1 and TRBJ1-5, reads KAGVTQTPRYLIKTRGQQVTLSCSPISGHRSVSWYQQTPGQGLQFLFEYFSETQRNKGNFPGRFSGRQFSNSRSEMNVSTLELGDSALYLCASSLGTGVRQPQHFGDGTRLSIL.

The rearrangement links TRBV28 to TRBJ2-5, with D hard to call. Trimming shortened V by 3 bases and J by 1 base, and 6 bases separated the two germline ends. Germline V gives CDR1 MDHEN, CDR2 SYDVKM. The length of the CDR3 is 13 residues. The CDR3 region is CASSLYRQETQYF. CDR3 bases: TGTGCCAGCAGTTTGTATCGCCAAGAGACCCAGTACTTC.

CDR3: CASGDYEQYF. The CDR3 region has the DNA TGTGCCAGCGGAGACTACGAGCAGTACTTC. The chain employs TRBV27 and TRBJ2-7, with unresolved D. V lost 8 bases, J lost 3 bases, and 5 bases lay in between. Germline CDR1 MNHEY, CDR2 SMNVEV (reference sequence). This CDR3 region has 10 residues.

The J gene is TRBJ2-1, the V gene TRBV7-3; D possibly corresponds to TRBD2 (6 bases). CDR1 and CDR2 (germline): SGHTA, FQGTGA. Trimming pared 4 bases from V and 1 base from J, leaving 14 bases between. The CDR3 spans 16 residues. The CDR3 sequence: CASSSQGDLSYNEQFF. CDR3 nucleotide sequence: TGTGCCAGCAGCTCCCAAGGGGACTTGTCCTACAATGAGCAGTTCTTC.

This clone occurred once. The rearrangement links TRBV19 to TRBJ1-5; tentatively, D is TRBD1 (6 bases). The ends were cut back, 0 bases at V and 6 bases at J, with 15 bases in the middle. The CDR3 runs 16 residues. The germline V gene has CDR1 LNHDA and CDR2 SQIVND (reference sequence). This CDR3 is CASSIDPGEVSQPQHF. The CDR3 nucleotides are TGTGCCAGTAGTATAGATCCAGGGGAGGTCAGTCAGCCCCAGCATTTT.

A single count supports this clone. The V call is TRBV28, the J call TRBJ2-5; TRBD2 is a possible D gene (7 bases). The J call may be incorrect, as the DNA end agrees better with TRBJ2-7. The CDR3 totals 16 residues. CDR1 and CDR2 from the germline V gene are MDHEN and SYDVKM. CDR3: CASSLVGGDKAYEQYF. Written as DNA, the CDR3 is TGTGCCAGCAGTTTAGTGGGGGGGGACAAGGCCTACGAGCAGTACTTC.

This chain uses TRBV5-4 with TRBJ2-7, with TRBD2 matching over 8 bases. The CDR3 runs to 15 residues. Germline V gene lookup returns CDR1 SGHNT and CDR2 YYREEE (reference sequence). J gave up 3 bases and V 0 bases, and 5 bases lay outside the gene matches. In DNA form, the CDR3 reads TGTGCCAGCAGCTTGGCCGGGACTAGTTTCTACGAGCAGTACTTC. Amino acids: CASSLAGTSFYEQYF.

This clone has a single count. This chain uses TRBV5-1 with TRBJ1-3; perhaps TRBD1 as D (6 bases). Germline CDR1 and CDR2: SGHRS and YFSETQ. The CDR3 covers 15 residues. V dropped 4 bases and J dropped 4 bases, with 15 bases sitting between them. The CDR3 region has the DNA TGCGCCAGCAGCCTACTGGACAGCCCAGGAAACACCATATATTTT. Protein sequence: CASSLLDSPGNTIYF.